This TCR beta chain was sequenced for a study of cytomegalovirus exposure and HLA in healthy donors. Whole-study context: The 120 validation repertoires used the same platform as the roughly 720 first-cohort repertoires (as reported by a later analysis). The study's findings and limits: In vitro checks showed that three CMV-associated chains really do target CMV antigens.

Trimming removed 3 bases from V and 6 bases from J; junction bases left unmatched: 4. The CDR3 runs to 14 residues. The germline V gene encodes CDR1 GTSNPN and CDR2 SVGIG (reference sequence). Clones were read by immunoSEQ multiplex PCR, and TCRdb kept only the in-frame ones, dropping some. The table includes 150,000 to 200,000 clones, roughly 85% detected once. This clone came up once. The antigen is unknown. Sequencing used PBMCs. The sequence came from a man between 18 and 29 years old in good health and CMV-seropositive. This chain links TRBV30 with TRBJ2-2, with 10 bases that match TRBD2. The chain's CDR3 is CAWRASGRAGELFF. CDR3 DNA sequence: TGTGCCTGGAGAGCTAGCGGGAGAGCCGGGGAGCTGTTTTTT.